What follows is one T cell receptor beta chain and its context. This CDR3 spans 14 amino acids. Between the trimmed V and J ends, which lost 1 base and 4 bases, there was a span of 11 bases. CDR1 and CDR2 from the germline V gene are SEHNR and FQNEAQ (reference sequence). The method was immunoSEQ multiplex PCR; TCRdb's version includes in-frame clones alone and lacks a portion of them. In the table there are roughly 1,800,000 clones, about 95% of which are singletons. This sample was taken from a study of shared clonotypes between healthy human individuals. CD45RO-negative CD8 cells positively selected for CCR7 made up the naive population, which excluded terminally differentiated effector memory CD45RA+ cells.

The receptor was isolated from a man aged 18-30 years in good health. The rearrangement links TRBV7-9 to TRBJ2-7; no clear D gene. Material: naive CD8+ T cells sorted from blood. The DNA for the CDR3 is TGTGCCAGCAGCTTAGGGAGTCTCCTATACGAGCAGTACTTC. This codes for CASSLGSLLYEQYF.